A single sample gave rise to the 2 T cell receptor beta chains below, sequenced in a study of blood T cell repertoires in COVID-19. TCRdb's copy holds only in-frame clones and misses some; the assay was immunoSEQ multiplex PCR. The sample holds 250,000 or so clones, about four fifths seen once. Sequenced input: peripheral blood. Source of these receptors: a woman between 40 and 50 years old who had recovered from COVID-19.

As concerns this clone: Mismatch with germline at one junction end may stem from a read error. The V and J genes are TRBV7-9 and TRBJ1-1; 11 nucleotides agree with TRBD1. The CDR3 runs 16 residues. CDR1 is SEHNR and CDR2 is FQNEAQ in the germline V gene (reference sequence). The CDR3 region is CASSSRTGGRNAEAFF. The CDR3 DNA sequence: TGTGCCAGCAGCTCAAGGACAGGGGGCCGGAACGCTGAAGCTTTCTTT. The entire variable domain, with the rest obtained from reference TRBV7-9 and TRBJ1-1, is as follows: DTGVSQNPRHKITKRGQNVTFRCDPISEHNRLYWYRQTLGQGPEFLTYFQNEAQLEKSRLLSDRFSAERPKGSFSTLEIQRTEQGDSAMYLCASSSRTGGRNAEAFFGQGTRLTVV.

The chain is built from TRBV4-1 and TRBJ1-2, with 7 bases aligning to TRBD1. The CDR3 contains 18 residues. The trim removed 5 bases at V and 0 bases at J, leaving 15 bases unmatched. Per germline, CDR1 MGHRA and CDR2 YSYEKL. Here the CDR3 DNA reads TGCGCCAGCAGCGCCCGACAGTCGGGAGGGACAGCTAACTATGGCTACACCTTC. It translates to CASSARQSGGTANYGYTF.